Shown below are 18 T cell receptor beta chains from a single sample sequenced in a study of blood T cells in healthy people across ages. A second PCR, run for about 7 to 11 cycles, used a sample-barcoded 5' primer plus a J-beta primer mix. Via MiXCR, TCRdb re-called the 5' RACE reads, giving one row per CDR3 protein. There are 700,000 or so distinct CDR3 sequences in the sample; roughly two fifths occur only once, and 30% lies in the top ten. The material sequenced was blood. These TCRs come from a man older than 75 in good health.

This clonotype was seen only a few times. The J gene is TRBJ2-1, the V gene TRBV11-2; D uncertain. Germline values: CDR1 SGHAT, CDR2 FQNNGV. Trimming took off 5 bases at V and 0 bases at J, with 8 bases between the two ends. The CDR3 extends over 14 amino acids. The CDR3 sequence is CASSASSSYNEQFF. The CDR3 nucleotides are TGTGCCAGCAGCGCCTCGAGCTCCTACAATGAGCAGTTCTTC.

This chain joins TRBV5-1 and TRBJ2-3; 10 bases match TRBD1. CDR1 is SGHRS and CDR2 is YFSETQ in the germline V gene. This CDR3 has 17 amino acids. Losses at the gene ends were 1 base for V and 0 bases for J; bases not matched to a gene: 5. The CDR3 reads CASSLQPGQGSTDTQYF. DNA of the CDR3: TGCGCCAGCAGCTTGCAACCGGGACAGGGGAGCACAGATACGCAGTATTTT.

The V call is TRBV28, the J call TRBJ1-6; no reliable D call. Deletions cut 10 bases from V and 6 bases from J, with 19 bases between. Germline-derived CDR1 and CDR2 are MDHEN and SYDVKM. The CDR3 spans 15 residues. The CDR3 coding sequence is TGTGCCACCGGAAAGACCGCACCTGGTAATTCACCCCTCCACTTT. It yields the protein CATGKTAPGNSPLHF.

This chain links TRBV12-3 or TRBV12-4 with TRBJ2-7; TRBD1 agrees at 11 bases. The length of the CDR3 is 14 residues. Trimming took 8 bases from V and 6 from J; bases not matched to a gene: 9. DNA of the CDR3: TGTGCCAGCGGACCTGGACAGGGGGCTGCCGAGCAGTACTTC. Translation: CASGPGQGAAEQYF.

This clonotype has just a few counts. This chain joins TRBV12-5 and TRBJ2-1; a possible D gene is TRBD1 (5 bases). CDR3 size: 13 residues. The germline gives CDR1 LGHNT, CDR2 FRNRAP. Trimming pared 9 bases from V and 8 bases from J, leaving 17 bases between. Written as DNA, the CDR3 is TGTGCTAGCTCGACGGCAGGGTCCGATGAGCAGTTCTTC. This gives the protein CASSTAGSDEQFF.

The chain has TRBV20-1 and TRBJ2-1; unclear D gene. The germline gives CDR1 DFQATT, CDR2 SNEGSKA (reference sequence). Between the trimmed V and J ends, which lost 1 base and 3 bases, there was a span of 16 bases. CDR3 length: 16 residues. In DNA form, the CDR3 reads TGCAGTGCTAGAGGGGTCGTCAGGCTCCGCTACAATGAGCAGTTCTTC. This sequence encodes CSARGVVRLRYNEQFF.

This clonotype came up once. The CDR3 region is CASSSNSGSGNEQYF. The CDR3 nucleotides read TGCGCCAGCAGCTCCAATAGCGGGAGTGGTAACGAGCAGTACTTC. V is TRBV5-1 and J is TRBJ2-7; 9 nucleotides match TRBD2. Germline values: CDR1 SGHRS, CDR2 YFSETQ. There are 15 residues in the CDR3. The V gene end was trimmed by 3 bases and the J gene end by 5 bases; junction bases not matched to a gene: 9.

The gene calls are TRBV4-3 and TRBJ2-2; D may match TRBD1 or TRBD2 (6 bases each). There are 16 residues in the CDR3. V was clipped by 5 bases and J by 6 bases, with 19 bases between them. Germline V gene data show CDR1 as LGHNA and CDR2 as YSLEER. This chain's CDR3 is CASSSPGDSRPGELFF. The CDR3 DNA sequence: TGCGCCAGCAGCTCCCCAGGGGACTCTCGGCCCGGGGAGCTGTTTTTT.

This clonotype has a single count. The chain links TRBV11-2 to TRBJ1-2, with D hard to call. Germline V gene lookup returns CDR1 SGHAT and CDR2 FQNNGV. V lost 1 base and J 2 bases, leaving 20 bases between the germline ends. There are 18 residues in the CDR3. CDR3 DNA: TGTGCCAGCAGCTTAGTAGTACCCGGCCTTGGACGGAACTATGGCTACACCTTC. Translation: CASSLVVPGLGRNYGYTF.

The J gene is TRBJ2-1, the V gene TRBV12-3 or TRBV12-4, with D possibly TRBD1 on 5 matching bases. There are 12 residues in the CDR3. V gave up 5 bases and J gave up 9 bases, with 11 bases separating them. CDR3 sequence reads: CASSNHRTEQFF. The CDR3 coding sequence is TGTGCCAGCAGTAATCACAGGACTGAGCAGTTCTTC.

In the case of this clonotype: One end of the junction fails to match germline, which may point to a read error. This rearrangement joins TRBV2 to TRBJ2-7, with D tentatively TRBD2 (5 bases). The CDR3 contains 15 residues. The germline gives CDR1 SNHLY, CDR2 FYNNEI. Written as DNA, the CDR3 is TGTACCAGCATTACTGCGGGCACCGCCCCCTACGAGCAGTACTTC. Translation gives CTSITAGTAPYEQYF.

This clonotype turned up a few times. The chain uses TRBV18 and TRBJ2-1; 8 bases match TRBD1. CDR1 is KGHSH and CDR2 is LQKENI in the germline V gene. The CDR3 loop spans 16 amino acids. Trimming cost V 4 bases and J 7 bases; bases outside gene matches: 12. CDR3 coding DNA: TGTGCCAGCTCACTCGACAGGGGCCGATCAGGTAATGAGCAGTTCTTC. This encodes CASSLDRGRSGNEQFF.

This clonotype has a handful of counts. CDR3 coding DNA: TGCGCCAGCAGCCAGGGTACTAGCGGGAGAATTAATGAGCAGTACTTC. Translation gives CASSQGTSGRINEQYF. The J gene is TRBJ2-1, the V gene TRBV4-1; 11 positions match TRBD2. The J call may be faulty, since TRBJ2-7 better matches the DNA end. The CDR3 is 16 amino acids. Germline CDR1 is MGHRA and CDR2 is YSYEKL.

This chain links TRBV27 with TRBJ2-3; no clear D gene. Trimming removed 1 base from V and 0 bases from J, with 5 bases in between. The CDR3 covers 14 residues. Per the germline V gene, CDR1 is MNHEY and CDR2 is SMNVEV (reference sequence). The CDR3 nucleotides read TGTGCCAGCAGTTTATTTCGGAGCACAGATACGCAGTATTTT. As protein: CASSLFRSTDTQYF.

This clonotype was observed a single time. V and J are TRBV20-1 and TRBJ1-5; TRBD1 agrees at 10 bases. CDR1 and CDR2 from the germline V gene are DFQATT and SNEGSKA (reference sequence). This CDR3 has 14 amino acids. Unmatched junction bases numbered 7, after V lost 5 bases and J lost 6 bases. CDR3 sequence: CSAEDRGGGQPQHF. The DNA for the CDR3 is TGCAGTGCTGAGGACAGGGGGGGTGGTCAGCCCCAGCATTTT.

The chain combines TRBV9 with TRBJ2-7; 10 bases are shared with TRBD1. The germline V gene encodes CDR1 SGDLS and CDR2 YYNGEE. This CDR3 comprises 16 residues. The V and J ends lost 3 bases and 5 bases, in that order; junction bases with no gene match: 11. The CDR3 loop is CASSGSWDRGFNEQYF. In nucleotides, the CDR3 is TGTGCCAGCAGCGGTAGCTGGGACAGGGGATTCAACGAGCAGTACTTC.

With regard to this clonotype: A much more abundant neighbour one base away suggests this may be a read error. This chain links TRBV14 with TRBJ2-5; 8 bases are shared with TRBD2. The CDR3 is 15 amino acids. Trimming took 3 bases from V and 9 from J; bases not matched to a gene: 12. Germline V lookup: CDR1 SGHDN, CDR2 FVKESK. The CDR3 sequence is CASSQPSGMREAQYF. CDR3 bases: TGTGCCAGCAGCCAGCCATCGGGAATGCGGGAGGCCCAGTACTTC.

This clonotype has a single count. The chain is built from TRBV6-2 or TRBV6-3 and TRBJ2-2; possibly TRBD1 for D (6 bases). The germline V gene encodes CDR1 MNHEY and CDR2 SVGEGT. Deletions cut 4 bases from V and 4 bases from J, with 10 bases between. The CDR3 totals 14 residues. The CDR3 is CASSWTELTGELFF. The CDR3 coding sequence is TGTGCCAGCAGTTGGACAGAACTCACCGGGGAGCTGTTTTTT.